A single sample gave rise to the 24 T cell receptor beta chains below, sequenced in a study of siplizumab effects on memory and regulatory T cells. Some clones are missing from TCRdb's copy, which holds only in-frame ones; the method was immunoSEQ multiplex PCR. The sample has 70,000 to 95,000 clones; about nine tenths are singletons. Sequenced sample: CD4+ T cells sorted from blood. Receptors were obtained from a human donor in good health.

This rearrangement joins TRBV7-9 to TRBJ2-3; 9 positions agree with TRBD1. CDR1 is SEHNR and CDR2 is FQNEAQ in the germline V gene (reference sequence). The junction had 2 bases not matched to a gene; V was cut back by 5 bases and J by 2 bases. The CDR3 runs 14 residues. The CDR3 sequence is CASSLQGATDTQYF. CDR3 nucleotides: TGTGCCAGCAGCCTACAGGGGGCCACAGATACGCAGTATTTT.

The chain has TRBV6-1 and TRBJ1-2; possible D gene TRBD1, 5 bases. This CDR3 region has 14 residues. The germline V gene has CDR1 MNHNS and CDR2 SASEGT. The V end was cut by 5 bases, the J end by 7 bases, with 17 bases between. DNA for the CDR3: TGTGCCAGCAGTAACGAGGACTGGGGCGGTGGCTACACCTTC. Translated: CASSNEDWGGGYTF.

The V and J genes are TRBV15 and TRBJ2-4; D call uncertain. The CDR3 extends over 13 amino acids. Germline lookup yields CDR1 LNHNV and CDR2 YYDKDF (reference sequence). V dropped 3 bases and J dropped 0 bases, with 3 bases sitting between them. For the CDR3, the DNA is TGTGCCACCAGCAGTGGAGCCAAAAACATTCAGTACTTC. Amino acids: CATSSGAKNIQYF.

The chain uses TRBV6-5 and TRBJ2-7, with 10 bases lining up with TRBD1. Losses at the gene ends were 6 bases for V and 8 bases for J; bases not matched to a gene: 13. This CDR3 region has 15 residues. Germline V gene sequence: CDR1 MNHEY, CDR2 SVGAGI. The CDR3: CASRPRRTGGSQQYF. The CDR3 DNA sequence: TGTGCCAGCAGGCCCCGGAGGACAGGGGGAAGCCAGCAGTACTTC.

The gene calls are TRBV30 and TRBJ2-3; 14 nucleotides agree with TRBD2. Germline V CDR1 and CDR2: GTSNPN, SVGIG (reference sequence). V lost 2 bases, J lost 6 bases, and 4 bases stayed unmatched. The CDR3 contains 15 residues. The CDR3 nucleotides are TGTGCCTGGAGTATTTGGACTAGCGGGGGGGATACGCAGTATTTT. It yields the protein CAWSIWTSGGDTQYF.

V is TRBV5-1 and J is TRBJ2-2; 8 bases line up with TRBD2. V dropped 0 bases and J dropped 2; count of bases not matched to a gene: 6. Germline CDR1 reads SGHRS; CDR2 reads YFSETQ. This CDR3 is built from 17 residues. CDR3: CASSLASSGRNTGELFF. The CDR3 DNA reads as TGCGCCAGCAGCTTGGCAAGCAGCGGGAGAAACACCGGGGAGCTGTTTTTT.

The chain carries TRBV30 and TRBJ2-2; D might be TRBD1 (6 bases). The CDR3 totals 14 residues. Between the trimmed V and J ends, which lost 4 bases and 5 bases, there was a span of 14 bases. Germline assignment: CDR1 GTSNPN and CDR2 SVGIG (reference sequence). The CDR3 loop reads CAWIRNRETGELFF. The CDR3 nucleotides are TGTGCCTGGATTCGTAACAGGGAAACCGGGGAGCTGTTTTTT.

DNA for the CDR3: TGTGCCAGCAGCTTGGGGGATGAAGCTTTCTTT. It codes for CASSLGDEAFF. V and J are TRBV11-3 and TRBJ1-1, with D tentatively TRBD1 (5 bases). In germline, CDR1 is SGHNT, CDR2 YENEEA. Between the trimmed V and J ends, which lost 3 bases and 7 bases, there was a span of 6 bases. This CDR3 is built from 11 residues.

A word on this clone: Other DNA sequences in the sample encode the same CDR3. V usage is TRBV14 and J usage is TRBJ1-5; possibly TRBD1 for D (5 bases). Trimming removed 6 bases at V and 1 base at J, with 7 bases between. Germline lookup yields CDR1 SGHDN and CDR2 FVKESK. The length of the CDR3 is 13 residues. CDR3 sequence reads: CASSRDSNQPQHF. DNA for the CDR3: TGTGCCAGCAGTCGGGACAGCAATCAGCCCCAGCATTTT.

V is TRBV10-3 and J is TRBJ2-5; 16 bases match TRBD2. This CDR3 has 19 residues. Germline V lookup: CDR1 ENHRY, CDR2 SYGVKD. J gave up 1 base and V 4 bases, and 9 bases lay outside the gene matches. The CDR3 DNA follows: TGTGCCATCAGTGCTCGCCTGGGACTAGCGGGAGGGATCCAAGAGACCCAGTACTTC. Its translation: CAISARLGLAGGIQETQYF.

The chain recombines TRBV19 with TRBJ2-3; D is unresolved. V was shortened by 3 bases and J by 2 bases, with 15 bases between the two germline ends. CDR3 size: 16 residues. CDR1 is LNHDA, CDR2 SQIVND, per germline (reference sequence). The CDR3 DNA reads as TGTGCCAGTAGTATGACCAGAAGAGCCCCCACAGATACGCAGTATTTT. This sequence encodes CASSMTRRAPTDTQYF.

This clone was observed once. V usage is TRBV5-1 and J usage is TRBJ1-3; 9 bases map to TRBD1. CDR1 and CDR2 from the germline V gene are SGHRS and YFSETQ. The CDR3 is 16 amino acids. V gave up 5 bases and J gave up 2 bases; unmatched junction bases: 8. The CDR3 spells CASSFGGQGAGNTIYF. CDR3 in DNA: TGCGCCAGCAGTTTTGGGGGACAGGGAGCTGGAAACACCATATATTTT.

This chain links TRBV7-9 with TRBJ2-6; 9 bases fit TRBD1. The V gene end was trimmed by 5 bases and the J gene end by 0 bases; junction bases not matched to a gene: 5. CDR1 and CDR2 (germline): SEHNR, FQNEAQ (reference sequence). This CDR3 is built from 17 residues. DNA for the CDR3: TGTGCCAGCAGCCGACCGGGACAGGGCTCTGGGGCCAACGTCCTGACTTTC. Protein: CASSRPGQGSGANVLTF. The variable domain in full, with the rest retrieved from reference TRBV7-9 and TRBJ2-6, is DTGVSQNPRHKITKRGQNVTFRCDPISEHNRLYWYRQTLGQGPEFLTYFQNEAQLEKSRLLSDRFSAERPKGSFSTLEIQRTEQGDSAMYLCASSRPGQGSGANVLTFGAGSRLTVL.

This chain connects TRBV29-1 to TRBJ1-2, with D uncertain. The CDR3 totals 13 residues. The germline V and J ends were trimmed by 3 bases and 6 bases, with 14 bases remaining between them. Germline CDR1 reads SQVTM; CDR2 reads ANQGSEA. The CDR3 DNA sequence: TGCAGCGTTGATAGTTGGGAGGTAAATGGCTACACCTTC. Amino acids: CSVDSWEVNGYTF.

A single count supports this clone. The chain recombines TRBV4-1 with TRBJ2-7, with D possibly matching TRBD1 (6 bases). Germline V gene lookup returns CDR1 MGHRA and CDR2 YSYEKL. The CDR3 runs 15 residues. Trimming cost V 1 base and J 5 bases, with 15 bases left between them. CDR3 loop: CASSQGRQGKHEQYF. CDR3 nucleotides: TGCGCCAGCAGCCAAGGGAGGCAGGGGAAACACGAGCAGTACTTC.

This sequence joins TRBV19 and TRBJ1-5; 8 nucleotides match TRBD1. The germline CDR1 and CDR2 sequences are LNHDA and SQIVND (reference sequence). This CDR3 has 14 residues. With V trimmed by 4 bases and J by 7 bases, 6 bases remained unmatched. CDR3: CASSRAGGGQPQHF. In nucleotides, the CDR3 is TGTGCCAGTAGTAGGGCAGGGGGCGGACAGCCCCAGCATTTT.

This clone came up once. The J gene is TRBJ1-5, the V gene TRBV5-6; D gene unclear. In germline, CDR1 is SGHDT, CDR2 YYEEEE. Trimming took 3 bases from V and 0 from J, leaving 10 bases between them. The CDR3 loop spans 15 amino acids. The chain's CDR3 is CASSWADSSNQPQHF. The CDR3 DNA sequence: TGTGCCAGCAGCTGGGCAGATTCTAGCAATCAGCCCCAGCATTTT.

This sequence joins TRBV29-1 and TRBJ2-5, with D possibly TRBD2 on 5 matching bases. The CDR3 contains 13 residues. The germline V gene encodes CDR1 SQVTM and CDR2 ANQGSEA. V dropped 1 base and J dropped 4 bases, with 10 bases sitting between them. CDR3 protein: CSVEGVGGETQYF. Written as DNA, the CDR3 is TGCAGCGTTGAAGGTGTCGGAGGAGAGACCCAGTACTTC.

V and J are TRBV5-4 and TRBJ2-7; 8 bases match TRBD2. The V and J ends lost 0 bases and 4 bases, in that order; junction bases with no gene match: 6. There are 15 residues in the CDR3. Germline CDR1 reads SGHNT; CDR2 reads YYREEE (reference sequence). CDR3 nucleotide sequence: TGTGCCAGCAGCTTGGGTGGGACTAGTACTTACGAGCAGTACTTC. As protein: CASSLGGTSTYEQYF.

The chain is built from TRBV6-1 and TRBJ2-5; 10 positions agree with TRBD1. CDR3 size: 15 residues. The junction had 8 bases not matched to a gene; V was cut back by 7 bases and J by 3 bases. Germline CDR1 is MNHNS and CDR2 is SASEGT. The CDR3 loop is CASTARTGGKETQYF. The CDR3 DNA reads as TGTGCCAGCACCGCAAGGACAGGGGGGAAAGAGACCCAGTACTTC.

This chain connects TRBV9 to TRBJ2-1, with 9 positions matching TRBD2. The germline V gene has CDR1 SGDLS and CDR2 YYNGEE. The CDR3 spans 17 residues. V gave up 3 bases and J gave up 2 bases; unmatched junction bases: 9. The chain's CDR3 is CASSGIPLAGAYNEQFF. CDR3 bases: TGTGCCAGCAGCGGAATTCCATTAGCGGGGGCCTACAATGAGCAGTTCTTC.

The rearrangement uses TRBV27 and TRBJ2-2; either TRBD1 or TRBD2 may supply D (5 bases each). V was clipped by 2 bases and J by 0 bases, with 7 bases between them. Germline CDR1 is MNHEY and CDR2 is SMNVEV (reference sequence). This CDR3 comprises 15 residues. CDR3 sequence: CASSLRGANTGELFF. The CDR3 DNA is TGTGCCAGCAGTTTAAGAGGGGCGAACACCGGGGAGCTGTTTTTT.

J is TRBJ2-3 and V is TRBV7-8, with 13 positions matching TRBD2. This CDR3 has 16 residues. CDR1 and CDR2 (germline): SGHVS, FQNEAQ. J lost 6 bases, V lost 5 bases, and 8 bases had no gene match. CDR3 amino acids: CASSTRTSGSHDTQYF. The CDR3, as DNA: TGTGCCAGCAGCACCCGGACTAGCGGGAGTCACGATACGCAGTATTTT.

This clone is a singleton in its sample. The rearrangement uses TRBV7-9 and TRBJ2-1; 8 nucleotides line up with TRBD2. Germline loops: CDR1 SEHNR, CDR2 FQNEAQ (reference sequence). V lost 5 bases to trimming and J lost 8 bases; unmatched junction nucleotides: 8. The CDR3 consists of 14 residues. This CDR3 reads CASSQTSEGDEQFF. The CDR3 coding sequence is TGTGCCAGCAGCCAGACTAGCGAAGGGGATGAGCAGTTCTTC.